The next 5 T cell receptor beta chains were all read from a single sample in a study of T cells in Graves' hyperthyroidism and ophthalmopathy. TCR beta CDR3 region amplification was performed from RNA transcripts. The HTBI primer set drove a first-round RT-PCR of the TCR CDR3. TCRdb used MiXCR to reprocess the multiplex PCR reads, holding one entry per CDR3 protein. The sample holds 270,000 or so distinct CDR3 sequences, under 30% seen once. Sequenced material: blood. The receptors come from a man aged 35 to 55 with Graves' hyperthyroidism that later progressed to Graves' ophthalmopathy.

The CDR3 here is CASRHGRVGKTLEAFF. The CDR3 bases are TGTGCCAGCAGACATGGCAGGGTGGGGAAAACACTGGAAGCTTTCTTT. The J gene is TRBJ1-1, the V gene TRBV6-1; D might be TRBD1 (5 bases). Trimming removed 6 bases at V and 8 bases at J, with 25 bases between. Germline-derived CDR1 and CDR2 are MNHNS and SASEGT. The length of the CDR3 is 16 residues.

On this clonotype: Given a much more abundant clone one base away, this may be a read error. This chain links TRBV24-1 with TRBJ2-2, with 7 nucleotides matching TRBD2. Germline V gives CDR1 KGHDR, CDR2 SFDVKD. V shed 1 base and J 3 bases; nucleotides not matched to a gene: 1. The CDR3 is made up of 15 amino acids. In nucleotides, the CDR3 is TGTGCCACCAGTGATTTAGGGAGGGACACCGGGGAGCTGTTTTTT. It is translated as CATSDLGRDTGELFF.

At least ten counts were recorded for this clonotype. This rearrangement joins TRBV30 to TRBJ2-7, with no clear D. Trimming stripped 0 bases from V and 3 bases from J, with 9 bases between. Germline values: CDR1 GTSNPN, CDR2 SVGIG (reference sequence). The CDR3 contains 13 residues. The CDR3 reads CAWSVPGIYEQYF. The CDR3 region has the DNA TGTGCCTGGAGTGTTCCTGGGATCTACGAGCAGTACTTC.

This clonotype was detected many times. This sequence joins TRBV19 and TRBJ2-7, with TRBD2 matching over 10 bases. Germline assignment: CDR1 LNHDA and CDR2 SQIVND (reference sequence). Unmatched junction bases numbered 0, after V lost 1 base and J lost 3 bases. The CDR3 consists of 14 residues. For the CDR3, the DNA is TGTGCCAGTAGTATAGCTAGCGGGAGCTACGAGCAGTACTTC. Translating gives CASSIASGSYEQYF.

The chain has TRBV7-3 and TRBJ1-2; unclear D gene. Germline V gene lookup returns CDR1 SGHTA and CDR2 FQGTGA. Deletions cut 2 bases from V and 5 bases from J, with 12 bases between. The CDR3 is 14 amino acids. The CDR3: CASSLGPTVYGYTF. CDR3 DNA sequence: TGTGCCAGCAGCTTAGGTCCCACGGTTTATGGCTACACCTTC.